This T cell receptor (beta chain) appears in the sequencing data of a study of beta chain features in type 1 diabetes. Across the whole study: No age, gender or cell yield differences were seen between patients and healthy donors. Findings of the study overall: TCRB CDR3 length was moderately but significantly reduced in all four CD4+ subsets of Type 1 diabetes patients. Possible PCR preference for shorter templates applied equally to patients and controls. The naive, central memory and Treg TCRB repertoires looked more alike in patients than they did in healthy donors.

This clone turned up a few times. As yet, its antigen is unknown. The sequenced template was cDNA made from the entire isolated RNA. The table came from immunoSEQ multiplex PCR; TCRdb's copy has only in-frame clones and leaves some out. Of approximately 470,000 clones in the sample, about 30% are singletons; the top ten hold around 0.065%. Trimming pared 5 bases from V and 7 bases from J, leaving 18 bases between. The CDR3 totals 15 residues. Germline V CDR1 and CDR2: LNHDA, SQIVND (reference sequence). V is TRBV19 and J is TRBJ2-1; D gene ambiguous. This receptor was identified in a man between 18 and 35 years old in good health. The specimen sequenced was naive CD4+ T cells from blood. The CDR3 here is CASSSGDRVGNEQFF. For the CDR3, the DNA is TGTGCCAGTAGTTCAGGTGACCGGGTTGGGAATGAGCAGTTCTTC.